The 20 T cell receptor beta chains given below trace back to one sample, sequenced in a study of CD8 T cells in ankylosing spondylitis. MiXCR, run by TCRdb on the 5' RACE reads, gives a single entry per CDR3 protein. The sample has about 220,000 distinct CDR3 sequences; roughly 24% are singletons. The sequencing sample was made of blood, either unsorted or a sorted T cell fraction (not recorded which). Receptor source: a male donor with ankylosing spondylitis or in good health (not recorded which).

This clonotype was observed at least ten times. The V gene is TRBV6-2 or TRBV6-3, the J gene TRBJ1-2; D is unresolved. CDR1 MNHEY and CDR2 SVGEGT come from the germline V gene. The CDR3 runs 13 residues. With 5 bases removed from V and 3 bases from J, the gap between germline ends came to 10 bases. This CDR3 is CASSQTNDYGYTF. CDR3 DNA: TGTGCCAGCAGTCAGACAAACGACTATGGCTACACCTTC.

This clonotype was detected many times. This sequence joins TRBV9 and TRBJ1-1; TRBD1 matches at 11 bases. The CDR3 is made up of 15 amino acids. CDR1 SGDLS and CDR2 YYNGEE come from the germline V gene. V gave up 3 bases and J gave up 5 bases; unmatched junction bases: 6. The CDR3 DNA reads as TGTGCCAGCAGCGGATTGGACAGGGGGCAGACTGAAGCTTTCTTT. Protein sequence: CASSGLDRGQTEAFF.

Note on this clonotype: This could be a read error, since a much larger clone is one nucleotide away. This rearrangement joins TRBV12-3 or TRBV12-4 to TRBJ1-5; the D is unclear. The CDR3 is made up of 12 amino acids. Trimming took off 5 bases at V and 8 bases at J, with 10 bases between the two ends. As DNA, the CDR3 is TGTGCCAGCAGTGGGCTGGAGGAGCCCCAGCATTTT. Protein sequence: CASSGLEEPQHF.

The CDR3: CASSQDWGLAGELFF. CDR3 DNA sequence: TGCGCCAGCAGCCAAGATTGGGGCCTCGCGGGGGAGCTGTTTTTT. The chain is built from TRBV4-1 and TRBJ2-2, with D tentatively TRBD1 (5 bases). Germline V lookup: CDR1 MGHRA, CDR2 YSYEKL. The V end lost 0 bases, the J end lost 8 bases, and 13 bases lay between the germline ends. This CDR3 comprises 15 residues.

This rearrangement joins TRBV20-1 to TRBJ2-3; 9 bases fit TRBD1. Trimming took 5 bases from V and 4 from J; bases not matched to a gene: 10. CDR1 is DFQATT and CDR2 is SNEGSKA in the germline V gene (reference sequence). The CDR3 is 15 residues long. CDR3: CSALPGQGRPDTQYF. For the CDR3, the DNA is TGCAGTGCTCTACCGGGACAGGGACGGCCAGATACGCAGTATTTT.

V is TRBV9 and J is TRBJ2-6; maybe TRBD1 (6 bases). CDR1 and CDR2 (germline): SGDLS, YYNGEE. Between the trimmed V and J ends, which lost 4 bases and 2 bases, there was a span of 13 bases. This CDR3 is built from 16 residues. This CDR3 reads CASSFDYRAGANVLTF. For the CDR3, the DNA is TGTGCCAGCAGCTTTGACTACAGGGCTGGGGCCAACGTCCTGACTTTC.

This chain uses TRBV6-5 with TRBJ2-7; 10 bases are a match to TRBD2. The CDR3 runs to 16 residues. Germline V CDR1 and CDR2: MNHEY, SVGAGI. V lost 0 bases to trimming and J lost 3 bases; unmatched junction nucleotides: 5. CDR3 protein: CASSYSRLAGDYEQYF. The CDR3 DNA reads TGTGCCAGCAGTTACTCTCGACTAGCGGGCGACTACGAGCAGTACTTC.

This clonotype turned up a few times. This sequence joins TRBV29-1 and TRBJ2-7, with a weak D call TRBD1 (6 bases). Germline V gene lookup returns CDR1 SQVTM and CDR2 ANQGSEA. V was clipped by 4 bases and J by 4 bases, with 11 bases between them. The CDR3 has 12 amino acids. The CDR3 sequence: CSVAGGGYEQYF. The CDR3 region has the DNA TGCAGCGTTGCTGGGGGCGGTTACGAGCAGTACTTC.

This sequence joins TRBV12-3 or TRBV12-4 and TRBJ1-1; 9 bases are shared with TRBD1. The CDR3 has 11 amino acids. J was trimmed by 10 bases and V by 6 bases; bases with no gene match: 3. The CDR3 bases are TGTGCCAGCAGCGGGACAGGGACAGCTTTCTTT. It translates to CASSGTGTAFF.

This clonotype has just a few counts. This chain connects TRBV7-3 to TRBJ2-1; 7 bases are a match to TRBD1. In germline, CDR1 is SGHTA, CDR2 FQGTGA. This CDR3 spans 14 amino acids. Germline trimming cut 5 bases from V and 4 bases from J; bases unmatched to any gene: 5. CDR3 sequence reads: CASSTTTGYNEQFF. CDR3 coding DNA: TGTGCCAGCAGCACGACGACAGGGTACAATGAGCAGTTCTTC.

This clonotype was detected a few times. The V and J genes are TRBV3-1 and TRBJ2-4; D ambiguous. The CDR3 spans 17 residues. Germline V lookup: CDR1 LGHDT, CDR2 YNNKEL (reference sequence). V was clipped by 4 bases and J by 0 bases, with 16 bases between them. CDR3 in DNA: TGTGCCAGCAGCCCACAAATCGGCATCGAAGCCAAAAACATTCAGTACTTC. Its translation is CASSPQIGIEAKNIQYF. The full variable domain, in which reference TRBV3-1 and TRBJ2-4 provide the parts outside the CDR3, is DTAVSQTPKYLVTQMGNDKSIKCEQNLGHDTMYWYKQDSKKFLKIMFSYNNKELIINETVPNRFSPKSPDKAHLNLHINSLELGDSAVYFCASSPQIGIEAKNIQYFGAGTRLSVL.

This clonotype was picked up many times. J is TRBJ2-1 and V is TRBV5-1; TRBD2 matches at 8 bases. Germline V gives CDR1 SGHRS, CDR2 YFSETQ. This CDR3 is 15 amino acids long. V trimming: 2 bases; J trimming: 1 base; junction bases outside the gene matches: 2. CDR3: CASSLTSGSYNEQFF. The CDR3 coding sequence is TGCGCCAGCAGCTTAACTAGCGGATCCTACAATGAGCAGTTCTTC.

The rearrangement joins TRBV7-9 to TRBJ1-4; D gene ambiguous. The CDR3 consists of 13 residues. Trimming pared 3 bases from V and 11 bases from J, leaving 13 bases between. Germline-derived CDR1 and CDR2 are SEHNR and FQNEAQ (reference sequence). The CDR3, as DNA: TGTGCCAGCAGCTTTAATCGCCACGAGAAACTGTTTTTT. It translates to CASSFNRHEKLFF.

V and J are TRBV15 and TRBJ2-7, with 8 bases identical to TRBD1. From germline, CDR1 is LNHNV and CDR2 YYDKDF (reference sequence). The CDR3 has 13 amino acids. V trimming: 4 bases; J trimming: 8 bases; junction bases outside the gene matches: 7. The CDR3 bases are TGTGCCACCAGCACGGACAGGGCCGGCAAGCAGTACTTC. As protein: CATSTDRAGKQYF.

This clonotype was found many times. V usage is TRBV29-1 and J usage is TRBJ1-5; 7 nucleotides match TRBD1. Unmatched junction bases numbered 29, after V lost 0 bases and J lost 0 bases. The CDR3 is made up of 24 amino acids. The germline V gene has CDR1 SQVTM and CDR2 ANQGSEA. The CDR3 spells CSVEDDLVTGRGMDMDDSNQPQHF. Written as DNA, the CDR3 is TGCAGCGTTGAAGATGATCTCGTGACAGGGAGAGGTATGGACATGGACGATAGCAATCAGCCCCAGCATTTT.

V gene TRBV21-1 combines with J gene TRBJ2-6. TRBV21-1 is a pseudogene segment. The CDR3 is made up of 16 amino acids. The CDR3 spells CASSKGRGTGANVLTF. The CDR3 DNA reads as TGTGCCAGCAGCAAAGGGCGGGGTACTGGGGCCAACGTCCTGACTTTC.

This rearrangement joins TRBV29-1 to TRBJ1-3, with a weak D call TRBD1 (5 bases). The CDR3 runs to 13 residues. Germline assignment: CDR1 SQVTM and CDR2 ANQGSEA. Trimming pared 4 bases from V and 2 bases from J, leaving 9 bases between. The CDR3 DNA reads TGCAGCGTTGCCCCAGGGCCTGGAAACACCATATATTTT. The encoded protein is CSVAPGPGNTIYF.

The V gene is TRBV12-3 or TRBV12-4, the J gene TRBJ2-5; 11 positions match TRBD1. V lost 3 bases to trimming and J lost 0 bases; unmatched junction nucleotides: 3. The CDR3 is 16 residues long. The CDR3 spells CASSLGTGGNQETQYF. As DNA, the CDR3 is TGTGCCAGCAGTTTGGGGACAGGGGGTAACCAAGAGACCCAGTACTTC.

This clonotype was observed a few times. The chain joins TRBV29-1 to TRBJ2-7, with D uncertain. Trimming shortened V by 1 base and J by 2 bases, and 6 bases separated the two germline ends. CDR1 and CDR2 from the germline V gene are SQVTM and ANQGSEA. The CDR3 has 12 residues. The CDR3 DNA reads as TGCAGCGTTGAAGGTGCGACCTACGAGCAGTACTTC. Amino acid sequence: CSVEGATYEQYF.

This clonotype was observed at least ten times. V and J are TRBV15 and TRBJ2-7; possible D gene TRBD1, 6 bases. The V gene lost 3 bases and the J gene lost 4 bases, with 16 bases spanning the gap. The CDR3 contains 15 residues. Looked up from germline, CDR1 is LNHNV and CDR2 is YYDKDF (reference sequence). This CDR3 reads CATSRDRGSGYEQYF. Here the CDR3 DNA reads TGTGCCACCAGCAGGGACAGAGGTTCGGGATACGAGCAGTACTTC.